This TCR beta chain was captured by sequencing in a study of T cell changes during pregnancy in multiple sclerosis. Assay used: immunoSEQ multiplex PCR; TCRdb lists only in-frame clones, some missing. Among under 75,000 clones, 91% were seen once, and the ten largest hold 0.4% to 0.55%. The sample holds a few counts of this clone. From germline, CDR1 is SNHLY and CDR2 FYNNEI. V gave up 9 bases and J gave up 1 base, with 11 bases separating them. This CDR3 comprises 13 residues. This TCR was sampled from a female donor in good health, enrolled as a control in a pregnancy study. V is TRBV2 and J is TRBJ2-3, with D possibly TRBD1 on 5 matching bases. The sample in question was CD4+ T cells from peripheral blood mononuclear cells, obtained after pregnancy. CDR3 region: CARRQRGTDTQYF. The CDR3 coding sequence is TGTGCCAGACGACAGAGAGGCACAGATACGCAGTATTTT.